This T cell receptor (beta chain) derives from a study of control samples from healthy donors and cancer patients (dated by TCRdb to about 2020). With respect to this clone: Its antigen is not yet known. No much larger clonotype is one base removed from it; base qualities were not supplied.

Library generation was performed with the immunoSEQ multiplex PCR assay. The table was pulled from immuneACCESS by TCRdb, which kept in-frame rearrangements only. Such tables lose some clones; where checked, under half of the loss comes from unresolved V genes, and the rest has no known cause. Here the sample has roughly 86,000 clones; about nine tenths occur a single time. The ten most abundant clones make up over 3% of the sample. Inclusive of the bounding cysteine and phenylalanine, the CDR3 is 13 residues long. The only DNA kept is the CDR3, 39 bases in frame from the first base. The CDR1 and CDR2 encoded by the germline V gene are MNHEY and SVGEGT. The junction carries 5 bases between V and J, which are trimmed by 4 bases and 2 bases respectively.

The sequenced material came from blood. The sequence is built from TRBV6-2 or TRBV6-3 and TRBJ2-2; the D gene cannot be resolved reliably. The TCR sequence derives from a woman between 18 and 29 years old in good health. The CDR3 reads CASSSLNTGELFF. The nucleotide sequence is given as TGTGCCAGCAGTTCACTTAACACCGGGGAGCTGTTTTTT.